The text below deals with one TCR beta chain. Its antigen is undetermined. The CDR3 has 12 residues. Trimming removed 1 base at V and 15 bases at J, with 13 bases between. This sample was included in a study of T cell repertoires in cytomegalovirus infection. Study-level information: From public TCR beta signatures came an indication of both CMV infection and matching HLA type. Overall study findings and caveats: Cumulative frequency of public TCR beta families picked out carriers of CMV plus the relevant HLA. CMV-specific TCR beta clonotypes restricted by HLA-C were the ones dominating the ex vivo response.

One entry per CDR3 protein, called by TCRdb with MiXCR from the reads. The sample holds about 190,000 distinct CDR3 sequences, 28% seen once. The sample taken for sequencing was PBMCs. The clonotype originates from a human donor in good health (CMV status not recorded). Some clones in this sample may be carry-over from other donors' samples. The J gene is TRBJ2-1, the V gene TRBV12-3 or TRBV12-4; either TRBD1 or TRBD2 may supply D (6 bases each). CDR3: CASSLGRGNPFF. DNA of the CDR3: TGTGCCAGCAGTTTAGGGAGGGGGAATCCGTTCTTC.